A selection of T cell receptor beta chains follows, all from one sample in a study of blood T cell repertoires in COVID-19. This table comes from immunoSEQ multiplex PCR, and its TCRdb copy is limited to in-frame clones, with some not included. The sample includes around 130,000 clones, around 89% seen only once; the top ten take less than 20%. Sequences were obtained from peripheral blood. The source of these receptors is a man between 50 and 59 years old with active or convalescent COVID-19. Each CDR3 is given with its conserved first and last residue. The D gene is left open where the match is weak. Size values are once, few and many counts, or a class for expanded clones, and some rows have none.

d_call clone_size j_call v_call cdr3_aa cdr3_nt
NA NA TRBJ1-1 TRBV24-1 CATSLGTEAFF TGTGCCACCAGTCTCGGCACTGAAGCTTTCTTT
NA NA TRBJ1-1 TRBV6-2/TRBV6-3 CASSPDTEAFF TGTGCCAGCAGTCCAGACACTGAAGCTTTCTTT
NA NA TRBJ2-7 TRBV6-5 CASSHRDSSYEQYF TGTGCCAGCAGTCACCGGGACTCCTCCTACGAGCAGTACTTC
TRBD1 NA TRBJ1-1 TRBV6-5 CASSNRGNTEAFF TGTGCCAGCAGTAACAGGGGAAACACTGAAGCTTTCTTT
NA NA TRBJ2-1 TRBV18 CASSPRTRGPSSYNEQFF TGTGCCAGCTCACCAAGGACTCGCGGGCCGAGCTCCTACAATGAGCAGTTCTTC
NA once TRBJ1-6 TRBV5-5 CASSFRTENNSPLHF TGTGCCAGCAGCTTCCGGACAGAAAATAATTCACCCCTCCACTTT
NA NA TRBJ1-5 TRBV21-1 CASNKGTGPSNQPQHF TGTGCCAGCAACAAGGGGACAGGTCCATCCAATCAGCCCCAGCATTTT
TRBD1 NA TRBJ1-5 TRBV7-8 CASSLGDRLSNQPQHF TGTGCCAGCAGCTTAGGGGACAGACTTAGCAATCAGCCCCAGCATTTT
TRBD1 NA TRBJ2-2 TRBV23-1 CASSEISGTEETGELFF TGCGCCAGCAGTGAAATCTCCGGGACAGAAGAGACCGGGGAGCTGTTTTTT
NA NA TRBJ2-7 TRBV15 CATSGGGTRAEQYF TGTGCCACCAGCGGAGGGGGCACCCGTGCCGAGCAGTACTTC
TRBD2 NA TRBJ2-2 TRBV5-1 CASSPDGGGHTGELFF TGCGCCAGCAGCCCCGACGGCGGGGGGCACACCGGGGAGCTGTTTTTT
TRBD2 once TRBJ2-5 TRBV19 CASSIAGTNKETQYF TGTGCCAGTAGTATAGCCGGGACTAACAAAGAGACCCAGTACTTC
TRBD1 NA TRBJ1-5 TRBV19 CASSQGTANQPQHF TGTGCCAGTAGTCAGGGGACAGCTAATCAGCCCCAGCATTTT
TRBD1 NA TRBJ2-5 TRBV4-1 CASSLGGTGLETQYF TGCGCCAGCAGCCTCGGCGGGACAGGGTTGGAGACCCAGTACTTC
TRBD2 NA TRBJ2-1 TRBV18 CASSPRTGLAEYNEQFF TGTGCCAGCTCACCAAGGACGGGACTAGCGGAATACAATGAGCAGTTCTTC
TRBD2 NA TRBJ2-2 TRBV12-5 CASDPGLAGTQLFF TGTGCTAGTGATCCGGGACTAGCGGGGACGCAGCTGTTTTTT
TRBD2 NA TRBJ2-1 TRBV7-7 CASSLGLAGGNEQFF TGTGCCAGCAGCCTTGGACTAGCGGGGGGAAATGAGCAGTTCTTC
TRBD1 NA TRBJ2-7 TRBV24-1 CATAGTGSHEQYF TGTGCCACTGCCGGGACAGGGTCCCACGAGCAGTACTTC
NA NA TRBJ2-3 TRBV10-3 CAISDPIQGITDTQYF TGTGCCATCAGTGATCCTATACAGGGTATCACAGATACGCAGTATTTT
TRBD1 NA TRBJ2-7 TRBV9 CASSVAGQGSYEQYF TGTGCCAGCAGCGTAGCTGGACAGGGATCCTACGAGCAGTACTTC
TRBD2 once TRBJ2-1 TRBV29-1 CSVRAGGPDEQFF TGCAGCGTTCGGGCGGGAGGGCCGGATGAGCAGTTCTTC
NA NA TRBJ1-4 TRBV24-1 CATSDPGSSEKLFF TGTGCCACCAGTGACCCCGGGTCGTCGGAAAAACTGTTTTTT
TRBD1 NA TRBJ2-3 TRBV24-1 CATSDPGQGQADTQYF TGTGCCACCAGTGACCCCGGACAGGGGCAAGCAGATACGCAGTATTTT
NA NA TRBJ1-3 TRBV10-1 CASPPCRPYSGNTIYF TGCGCCAGCCCACCCTGTCGCCCCTACTCTGGAAACACCATATATTTT
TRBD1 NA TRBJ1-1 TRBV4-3 CASSQDRRQGKGAEAFF TGCGCCAGCAGCCAAGATCGGAGACAGGGTAAGGGCGCTGAAGCTTTCTTT
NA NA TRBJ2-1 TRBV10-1 CASSDRGVWDNEQFF TGCGCCAGCAGTGACAGGGGGGTGTGGGACAATGAGCAGTTCTTC
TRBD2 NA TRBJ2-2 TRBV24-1 CATAGRGGTGELFF TGTGCCACCGCCGGTCGGGGGGGAACCGGGGAGCTGTTTTTT
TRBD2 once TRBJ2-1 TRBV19 CASSDSNLAGEYNEQFF TGTGCCAGTAGTGACTCAAATCTAGCGGGGGAATACAATGAGCAGTTCTTC
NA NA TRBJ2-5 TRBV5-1 CASSLVEGAETQYF TGCGCCAGCAGCTTGGTGGAGGGGGCAGAGACCCAGTACTTC
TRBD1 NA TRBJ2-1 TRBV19 CASSTPGQGTYNEQFF TGTGCCAGTAGTACCCCGGGACAGGGAACCTACAATGAGCAGTTCTTC